This T cell receptor (beta chain) appears in the sequencing data of a study of cytomegalovirus exposure and HLA in healthy donors. Trimming left V 2 bases short and J 0 bases short, with 14 bases between. The CDR3 totals 16 residues. In germline, CDR1 is SGHVS, CDR2 FQNEAQ. A multiplex PCR was run with 60 Vbeta primers and 13 Jbeta primers. Assay: immunoSEQ multiplex PCR; the TCRdb copy retains only in-frame clones and omits some. Altogether around 120,000 clones are present, 15% to 19% being singletons, with the ten largest covering under 2.5%. In this sample, this clone turned up a few times. The antigen is not known. General study results and limits: CMV serostatus alone was available as immune exposure information.

The rearrangement joins TRBV7-8 to TRBJ2-7; D might be TRBD1 (6 bases). This clonotype was sampled from a woman aged 18-29 years in good health and CMV-seronegative. Sequencing was performed on PBMCs. The CDR3 loop reads CASSLHGQGSSYEQYF. CDR3 nucleotides: TGTGCCAGCAGCTTACATGGGCAGGGGAGCTCCTACGAGCAGTACTTC.